The sequence of this TCR beta chain was determined in a study of shared clonotypes between healthy human individuals. Study-level results: It was observed that 5% to 6% of naive CD4 clonotypes were shared across several donors.

CD45RO-negative CD8 cells positively selected for CCR7 made up the naive population, which excluded terminally differentiated effector memory CD45RA+ cells. The study drew all its donors from Caucasian adults living in Nashville, Tennessee. The CDR3 loop spans 13 amino acids. V shed 7 bases and J shed 4 bases, with 13 bases lying between them. CDR1 is SGHVS and CDR2 is FNYEAQ in the germline V gene. Comments on this clone: Its cognate antigen is unknown.

This was a deep-level run. Profiled with immunoSEQ multiplex PCR; TCRdb holds only in-frame clones, not every one. Found here are roughly 550,000 clones, nearly 97% of them singletons; the top ten hold about 0.11%. The genes are TRBV7-6 and TRBJ2-5, with D tentatively TRBD2 (6 bases). The receptor's source is a woman aged 25 to 45 in good health. The sequenced material came from naive CD8+ T cells sorted from blood. CDR3: CASTGGAGETQYF. The CDR3 DNA reads as TGTGCCAGCACCGGGGGAGCAGGAGAGACCCAGTACTTC.